One T cell receptor (beta chain) is described in this entry. The antigen remains unidentified. The CDR3 spans 12 residues. Germline CDR1 and CDR2: SGHTA and FQGNSA. The germline V and J ends were trimmed by 3 bases and 5 bases, with 7 bases remaining between them. Produced via immunoSEQ multiplex PCR; TCRdb's table is partial and in-frame only. The sample consists of 63,000 or so clones, 88% of them appearing once. The data were taken from a study of OX40 agonist ivuxolimab in advanced cancers. Study-wide results and limits: Blood T cells, both CD4+ and CD8+, expanded clonally by week 6 at 0.1 to 3.0 mg/kg. Specificity for antigen went undetermined in the expanded peripheral T cells. Compared with others, partial responders at 0.1-3.0 mg/kg displayed clonal expansion among the lowest.

This rearrangement joins TRBV7-2 to TRBJ1-2, with D perhaps matching TRBD1 (6 bases). This receptor was identified in an adult with an advanced solid tumor such as melanoma, head and neck, liver or kidney cancer. The specimen was CD4+ or CD8+ T cells sorted from blood, collected in a trial of the OX40 agonist ivuxolimab. In DNA form, the CDR3 reads TGTGCCAGCAGCTTTACAGGGTATGGCTACACCTTC. Its translation: CASSFTGYGYTF.